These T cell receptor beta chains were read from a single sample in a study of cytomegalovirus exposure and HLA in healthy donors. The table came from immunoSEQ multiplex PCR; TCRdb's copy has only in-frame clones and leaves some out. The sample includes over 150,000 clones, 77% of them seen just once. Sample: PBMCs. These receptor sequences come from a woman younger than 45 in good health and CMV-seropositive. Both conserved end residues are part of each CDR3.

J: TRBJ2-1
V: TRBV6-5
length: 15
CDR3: CASSITPSSYNEQFF

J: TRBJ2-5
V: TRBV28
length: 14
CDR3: CASTHGAGRETQYF

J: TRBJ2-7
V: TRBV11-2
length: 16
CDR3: CASSPTVLDGSYEQYF

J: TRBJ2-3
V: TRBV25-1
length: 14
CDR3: CASSDRGGTDTQYF

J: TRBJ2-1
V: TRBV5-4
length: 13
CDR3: CASSLASRDEQFF

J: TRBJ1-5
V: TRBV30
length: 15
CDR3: CAWRSTGASNQPQHF

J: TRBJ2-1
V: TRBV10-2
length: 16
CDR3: CASSEFLAGGRNEQFF

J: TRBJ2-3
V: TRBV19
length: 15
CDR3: CASGTTSGIVDTQYF

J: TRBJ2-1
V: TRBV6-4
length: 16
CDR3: CASSDYWTGPPNEQFF

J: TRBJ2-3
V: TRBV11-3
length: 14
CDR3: CASSGRSGTDTQYF

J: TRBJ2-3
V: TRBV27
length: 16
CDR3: CASSLWLGQSTDTQYF

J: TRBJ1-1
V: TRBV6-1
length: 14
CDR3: CASSEQGLNTEAFF

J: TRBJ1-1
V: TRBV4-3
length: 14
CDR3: CASSQGYVNTEAFF

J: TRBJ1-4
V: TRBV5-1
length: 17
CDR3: CASSLGGATATNEKLFF

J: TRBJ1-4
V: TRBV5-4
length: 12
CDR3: CASSLGGQKLFF

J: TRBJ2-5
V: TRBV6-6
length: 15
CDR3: CASRPGLAGVETQYF

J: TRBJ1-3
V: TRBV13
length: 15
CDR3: CASSTGTGSGNTIYF

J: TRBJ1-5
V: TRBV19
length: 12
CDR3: CASSMVEGAQHF

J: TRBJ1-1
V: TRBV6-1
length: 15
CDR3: CASSDYDILNTEAFF

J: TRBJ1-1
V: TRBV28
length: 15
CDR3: CASSRAGNINTEAFF

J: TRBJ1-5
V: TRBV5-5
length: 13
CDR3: CASSLDNNQPQHF

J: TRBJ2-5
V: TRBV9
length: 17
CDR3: CASSVAEMTGGEETQYF

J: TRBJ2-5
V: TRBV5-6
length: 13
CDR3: CASSLSSQETQYF

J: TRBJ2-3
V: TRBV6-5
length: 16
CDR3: CASSYRLAGGPDTQYF

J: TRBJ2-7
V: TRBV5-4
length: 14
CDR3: CASSSTSGTLEQYF

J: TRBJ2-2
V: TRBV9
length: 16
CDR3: CASSVASGPNTGELFF

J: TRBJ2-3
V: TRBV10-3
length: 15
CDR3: CAISEAGGKSDTQYF

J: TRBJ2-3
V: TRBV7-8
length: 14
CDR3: CASSIVPAADTQYF

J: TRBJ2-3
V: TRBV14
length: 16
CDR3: CASSYPDPGVPDTQYF

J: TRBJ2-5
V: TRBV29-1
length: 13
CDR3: CSGAGQGQETQYF

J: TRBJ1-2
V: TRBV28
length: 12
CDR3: CASSQSNYGYTF

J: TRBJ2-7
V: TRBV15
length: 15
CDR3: CATSREGGNSYEQYF

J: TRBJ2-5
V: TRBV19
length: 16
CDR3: CASSIFGSGLKETQYF

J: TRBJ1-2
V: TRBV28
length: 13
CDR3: CASSSTGEHGYTF

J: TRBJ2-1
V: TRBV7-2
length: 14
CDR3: CASSRSGSWNEQFF

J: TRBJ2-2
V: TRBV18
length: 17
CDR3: CASSPDLWGDGTGELFF

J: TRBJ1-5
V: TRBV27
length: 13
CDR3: CASSFSGNQPQHF

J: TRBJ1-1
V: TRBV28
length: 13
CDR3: CASSLPEGAEAFF

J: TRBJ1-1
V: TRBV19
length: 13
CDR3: CASRTDRGNEAFF

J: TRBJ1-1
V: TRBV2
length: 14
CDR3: CASRQGGLGTEAFF

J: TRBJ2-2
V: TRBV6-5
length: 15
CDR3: CASSYSTGNTGELFF

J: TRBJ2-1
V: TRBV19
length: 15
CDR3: CASSALAGGQGEQFF

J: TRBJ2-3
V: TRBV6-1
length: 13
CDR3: CASRKESTDTQYF

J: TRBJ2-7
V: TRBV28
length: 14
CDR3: CASSSAGGLDEQYF

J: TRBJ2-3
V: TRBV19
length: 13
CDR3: CASSLGAADTQYF

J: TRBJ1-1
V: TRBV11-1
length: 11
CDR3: CASNRLEEAFF

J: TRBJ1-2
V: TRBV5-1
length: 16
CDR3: CASSKLGGGVNYGYTF

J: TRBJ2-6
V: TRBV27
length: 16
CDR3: CASSLRRVSGANVLTF

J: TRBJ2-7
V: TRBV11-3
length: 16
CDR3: CASSLEQATFSYEQYF

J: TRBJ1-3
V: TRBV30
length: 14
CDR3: CAWTQGSSGNTIYF

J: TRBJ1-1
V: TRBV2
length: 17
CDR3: CASRPGTGAIVNTEAFF

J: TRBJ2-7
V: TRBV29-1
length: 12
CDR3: CSVTGLTYEQYF

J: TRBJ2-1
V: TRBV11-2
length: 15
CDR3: CASSLDNRAYNEQFF